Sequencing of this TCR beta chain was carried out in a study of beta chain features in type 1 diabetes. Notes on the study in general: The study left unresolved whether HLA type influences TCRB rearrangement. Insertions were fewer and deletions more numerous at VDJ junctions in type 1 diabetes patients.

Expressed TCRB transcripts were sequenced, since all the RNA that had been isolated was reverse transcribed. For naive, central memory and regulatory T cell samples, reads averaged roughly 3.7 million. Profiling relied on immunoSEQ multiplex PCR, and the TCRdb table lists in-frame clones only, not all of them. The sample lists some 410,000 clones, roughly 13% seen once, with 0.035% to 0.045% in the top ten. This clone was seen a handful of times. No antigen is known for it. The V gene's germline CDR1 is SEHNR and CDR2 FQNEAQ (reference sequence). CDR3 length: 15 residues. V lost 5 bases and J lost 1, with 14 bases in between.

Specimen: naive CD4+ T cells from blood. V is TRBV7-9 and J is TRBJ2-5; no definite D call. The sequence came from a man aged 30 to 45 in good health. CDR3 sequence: CASSHGWVGQETQYF. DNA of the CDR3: TGTGCCAGCAGCCATGGATGGGTTGGCCAAGAGACCCAGTACTTC.